The next 18 T cell receptor beta chains were all read from a single sample in a study of a mutant IDH1 vaccine in newly diagnosed glioma. Time point here: week 11, during vaccination. Topical imiquimod accompanied each vaccine dose, which consisted of 300 ug of mutant IDH1 20-mer peptide. These receptors' targets are unknown. Repertoires were generated with immunoSEQ multiplex PCR, while TCRdb's copy carries only in-frame clones and drops some. The sample holds around 26,000 clones, about three quarters seen once. This sample comprised peripheral blood mononuclear cells (PBMCs), obtained from a glioma patient whose treatment included an IDH1 peptide vaccine. Receptor source: a man between 18 and 29 years old with glioma. Some clones in this sample may be carry-over from other donors' samples.

The J gene is TRBJ2-7, the V gene TRBV7-2; TRBD2 matches at 7 bases. The germline V gene has CDR1 SGHTA and CDR2 FQGNSA. The CDR3 length is 15 residues. Trimming cost V 1 base and J 2 bases; bases outside gene matches: 5. CDR3 sequence: CASSLEAGVAYEQYF. Written as DNA, the CDR3 is TGTGCCAGCAGCTTAGAGGCGGGGGTGGCCTACGAGCAGTACTTC. The full variable domain, with the rest looked up from reference TRBV7-2 and TRBJ2-7, is GAGVSQSPSNKVTEKGKDVELRCDPISGHTALYWYRQSLGQGLEFLIYFQGNSAPDKSGLPSDRFSAERTGGSVSTLTIQRTQQEDSAVYLCASSLEAGVAYEQYFGPGTRLTVT.

This chain connects TRBV7-9 to TRBJ2-1; either TRBD1 or TRBD2 may supply D (5 bases each). V lost 4 bases and J lost 9, with 16 bases in between. Per germline, CDR1 SEHNR and CDR2 FQNEAQ (reference sequence). This CDR3 region has 14 residues. Here the CDR3 reads CASSSPGAAGEQFF. Written as DNA, the CDR3 is TGTGCCAGCAGCTCCCCCGGGGCAGCCGGTGAGCAGTTCTTC.

J is TRBJ1-5 and V is TRBV6-5; no clear D gene. The germline V gene encodes CDR1 MNHEY and CDR2 SVGAGI. Trimming took off 2 bases at V and 0 bases at J, with 8 bases between the two ends. The CDR3 length is 15 residues. CDR3 amino acids: CASSYNGDSNQPQHF. The CDR3 nucleotides are TGTGCCAGCAGTTACAACGGTGATAGCAATCAGCCCCAGCATTTT.

This rearrangement joins TRBV4-3 to TRBJ2-7; 11 bases fit TRBD1. CDR1 is LGHNA and CDR2 is YSLEER in the germline V gene. Trimming cost V 0 bases and J 9 bases; bases outside gene matches: 10. This CDR3 is built from 16 residues. This CDR3 reads CASSQDARGTGGRQYF. The CDR3 bases are TGCGCCAGCAGCCAAGATGCCCGGGGGACAGGGGGAAGGCAGTACTTC.

The chain uses TRBV29-1 and TRBJ1-1; 7 bases align to TRBD1. CDR3 length: 13 residues. Trimming at V came to 5 bases and at J to 0 bases, leaving 3 bases not matched to a gene. Germline V gene lookup returns CDR1 SQVTM and CDR2 ANQGSEA. The CDR3 here is CSVNRGVNTEAFF. The CDR3 DNA is TGCAGCGTTAACAGGGGAGTGAACACTGAAGCTTTCTTT.

This chain uses TRBV7-9 with TRBJ1-4; weak D call: TRBD1 (5 bases). Trimming shortened V by 1 base and J by 6 bases, and 12 bases separated the two germline ends. Germline-derived CDR1 and CDR2 are SEHNR and FQNEAQ (reference sequence). The CDR3 runs to 15 residues. The CDR3 region has the DNA TGTGCCAGCAGCTTAGACGGGGGTACAGATGAAAAACTGTTTTTT. This gives the protein CASSLDGGTDEKLFF.

The CDR3 sequence is CASSFRGTSGDVNTGELFF. Here the CDR3 DNA reads TGTGCCAGCAGCTTCAGAGGGACTAGCGGCGACGTGAACACCGGGGAGCTGTTTTTT. The chain links TRBV11-3 to TRBJ2-2; 11 bases are shared with TRBD2. The CDR3 sequence is 19 residues long. V lost 3 bases to trimming and J lost 1 base; unmatched junction nucleotides: 10. Germline-derived CDR1 and CDR2 are SGHNT and YENEEA.

The CDR3 nucleotides read TGTGCCAGCAGCGTCGCAGGTGGGGGGGATGTATCCTACGAGCAGTACTTC. Protein product: CASSVAGGGDVSYEQYF. The V and J genes are TRBV9 and TRBJ2-7, with 7 bases fitting TRBD2. CDR1 is SGDLS and CDR2 is YYNGEE in the germline V gene. V gave up 2 bases and J gave up 1 base; unmatched junction bases: 12. The CDR3 is 17 amino acids.

CDR3 bases: TGCAGCGTTGAGGTTACCGGGACAGGGACCTACACCTTC. Its translation: CSVEVTGTGTYTF. This chain joins TRBV29-1 and TRBJ1-2; 9 bases are shared with TRBD1. The germline V gene has CDR1 SQVTM and CDR2 ANQGSEA. The CDR3 sequence is 13 residues long. After removal of 3 bases from V and 10 bases from J, the junction contained 9 bases not matched to a gene.

This clone was found a few times. The chain has TRBV6-1 and TRBJ2-1; D possibly uses TRBD1 or TRBD2 (6 bases each). This CDR3 is built from 15 residues. The germline V gene encodes CDR1 MNHNS and CDR2 SASEGT. Trimming cost V 4 bases and J 9 bases, with 19 bases left between them. In DNA, the CDR3 is TGTGCCAGCAGTGTCTCCGGGGGCCTCCGTGGTGAGCAGTTCTTC. Translation gives CASSVSGGLRGEQFF.

The chain carries TRBV29-1 and TRBJ1-2, with 8 bases fitting TRBD1. The V gene end was trimmed by 4 bases and the J gene end by 6 bases; junction bases not matched to a gene: 4. The V gene's germline CDR1 is SQVTM and CDR2 ANQGSEA. The CDR3 is made up of 12 amino acids. The CDR3 DNA follows: TGCAGCGTTGTCGACAGGGGCGATGGCTACACCTTC. It codes for CSVVDRGDGYTF.

The CDR3: CASSDRFSYTGELFF. The CDR3 DNA sequence: TGTGCCAGCAGTGACAGATTTTCCTACACCGGGGAGCTGTTTTTT. This chain joins TRBV2 and TRBJ2-2, with D hard to call. The germline V and J ends were trimmed by 3 bases and 3 bases, with 11 bases remaining between them. The CDR3 totals 15 residues. CDR1 and CDR2 (germline): SNHLY, FYNNEI. The variable domain in full, with the rest retrieved from reference TRBV2 and TRBJ2-2, is EPEVTQTPSHQVTQMGQEVILRCVPISNHLYFYWYRQILGQKVEFLVSFYNNEISEKSEIFDDQFSVERPDGSNFTLKIRSTKLEDSAMYFCASSDRFSYTGELFFGEGSRLTVL.

The CDR3, as DNA: TGTGCCAGCAGTTACTCCGGGACAGCGGACTACGAGCAGTACTTC. This sequence encodes CASSYSGTADYEQYF. The chain combines TRBV6-5 with TRBJ2-7, with 7 bases matching TRBD1. This CDR3 contains 15 residues. V lost 0 bases, J lost 3 bases, and 5 bases stayed unmatched. The germline CDR1 and CDR2 sequences are MNHEY and SVGAGI.

This chain links TRBV25-1 with TRBJ2-5; 7 positions match TRBD2. The CDR3 contains 14 residues. The germline gives CDR1 MGHDK, CDR2 SYGVNS. V was clipped by 5 bases and J by 4 bases; unmatched bases: 7. CDR3 amino acids: CASSPGEGGETQYF. For the CDR3, the DNA is TGTGCCAGCAGTCCCGGGGAGGGAGGAGAGACCCAGTACTTC.

The genes are TRBV6-1 and TRBJ2-1; 9 bases are shared with TRBD2. V shed 2 bases and J 3 bases; nucleotides not matched to a gene: 2. The CDR3 covers 15 residues. Germline V gene data show CDR1 as MNHNS and CDR2 as SASEGT. CDR3: CASSESSGGYNEQFF. The CDR3 region has the DNA TGTGCCAGCAGTGAAAGTAGCGGGGGCTACAATGAGCAGTTCTTC.

The V and J genes are TRBV27 and TRBJ2-3; maybe TRBD1 (6 bases). V shed 2 bases and J shed 1 base, with 10 bases lying between them. The CDR3 runs to 15 residues. Germline V gives CDR1 MNHEY, CDR2 SMNVEV (reference sequence). As DNA, the CDR3 is TGTGCCAGCAGTTTAAGGGGGTTTGGCACAGATACGCAGTATTTT. Translation gives CASSLRGFGTDTQYF.

The genes are TRBV30 and TRBJ2-7; 7 bases match TRBD1. Trimming at V came to 4 bases and at J to 2 bases, leaving 8 bases not matched to a gene. Germline loops: CDR1 GTSNPN, CDR2 SVGIG (reference sequence). The length of the CDR3 is 14 residues. CDR3 loop: CAWTSGTAAYEQYF. The CDR3 coding sequence is TGTGCCTGGACCTCCGGGACAGCAGCCTACGAGCAGTACTTC.

The V gene is TRBV7-9, the J gene TRBJ2-7; 10 nucleotides line up with TRBD2. The CDR3 is 19 amino acids. Germline V CDR1 and CDR2: SEHNR, FQNEAQ (reference sequence). V lost 3 bases, J lost 3 bases, and 17 bases stayed unmatched. DNA for the CDR3: TGTGCCAGCAGCTTCCCCCCCAACAGCGGGAGGGCTCTGAGCTACGAGCAGTACTTC. Protein sequence: CASSFPPNSGRALSYEQYF.